This T cell receptor beta chain originates from a study of blood T cell repertoires in COVID-19. Across the whole study: Samples came from the United States, Italy and Spain, spanning acute and convalescent COVID-19. PBMCs, B-cell-depleted T cells, or T cells were the source of the cDNA or gDNA that made up the material.

The germline V gene encodes CDR1 SGHNT and CDR2 YENEEA. The CDR3 covers 15 residues. J gave up 0 bases and V 5 bases, and 2 bases lay outside the gene matches. Per the original methods: Nucleated cell counts were estimated from reference gene primer amplification. Using immunoSEQ multiplex PCR, the repertoire was profiled, and TCRdb retains in-frame clones only, with some absent. The V and J calls and clone size are taken from that table; D and trimming were inferred from the DNA. The repertoire holds 160,000 or so clones, over 80% seen once, with under 5% in the top ten. The chain joins TRBV11-3 to TRBJ2-3, with 10 bases lining up with TRBD1. Sequenced: peripheral blood. This TCR came from a woman aged 55-75 years who had recovered from COVID-19. CDR3 bases: TGTGCCAGCAGCAAGGACAGGGGGAGCACAGATACGCAGTATTTT. Amino acid sequence: CASSKDRGSTDTQYF.